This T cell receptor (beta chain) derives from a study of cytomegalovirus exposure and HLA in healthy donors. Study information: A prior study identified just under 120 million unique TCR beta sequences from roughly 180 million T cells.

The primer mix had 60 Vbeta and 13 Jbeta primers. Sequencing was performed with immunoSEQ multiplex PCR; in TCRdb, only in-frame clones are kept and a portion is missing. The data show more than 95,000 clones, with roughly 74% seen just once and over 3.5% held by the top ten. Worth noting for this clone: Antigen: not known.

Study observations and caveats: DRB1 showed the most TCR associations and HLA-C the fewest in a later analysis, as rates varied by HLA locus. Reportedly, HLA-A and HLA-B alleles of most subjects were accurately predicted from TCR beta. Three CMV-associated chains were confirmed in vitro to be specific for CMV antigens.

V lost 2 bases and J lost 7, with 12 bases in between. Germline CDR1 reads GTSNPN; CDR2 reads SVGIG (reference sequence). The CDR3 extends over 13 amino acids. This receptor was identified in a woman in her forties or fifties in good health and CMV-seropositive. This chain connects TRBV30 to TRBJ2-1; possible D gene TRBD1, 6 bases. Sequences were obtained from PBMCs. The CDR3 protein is CAWSTRTVNEQFF. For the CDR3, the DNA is TGTGCCTGGAGTACACGGACAGTAAATGAGCAGTTCTTC.